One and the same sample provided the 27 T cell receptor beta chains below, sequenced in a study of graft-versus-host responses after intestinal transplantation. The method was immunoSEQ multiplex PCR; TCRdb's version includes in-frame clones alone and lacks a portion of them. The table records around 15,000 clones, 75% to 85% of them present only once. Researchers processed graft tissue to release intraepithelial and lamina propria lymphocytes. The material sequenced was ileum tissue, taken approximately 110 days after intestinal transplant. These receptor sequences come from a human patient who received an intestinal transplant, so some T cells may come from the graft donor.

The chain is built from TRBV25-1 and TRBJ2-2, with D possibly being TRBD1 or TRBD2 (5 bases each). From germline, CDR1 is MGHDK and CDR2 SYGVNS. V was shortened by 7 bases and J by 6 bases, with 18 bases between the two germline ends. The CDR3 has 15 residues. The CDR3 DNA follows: TGTGCCAGCACCGAGGGTGGCAGGGAGTCCGGGGAGCTGTTTTTT. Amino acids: CASTEGGRESGELFF.

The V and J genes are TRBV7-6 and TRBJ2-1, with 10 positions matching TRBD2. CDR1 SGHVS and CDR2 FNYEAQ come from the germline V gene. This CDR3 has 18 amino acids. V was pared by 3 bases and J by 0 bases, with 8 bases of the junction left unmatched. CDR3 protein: CASSLWTSGLYSYNEQFF. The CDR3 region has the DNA TGTGCCAGCAGCTTGTGGACTAGCGGTTTATACTCCTACAATGAGCAGTTCTTC. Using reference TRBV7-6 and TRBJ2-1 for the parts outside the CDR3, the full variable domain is GAGVSQSPRYKVTKRGQDVALRCDPISGHVSLYWYRQALGQGPEFLTYFNYEAQQDKSGLPNDRFSAERPEGSISTLTIQRTEQRDSAMYRCASSLWTSGLYSYNEQFFGPGTRLTVL.

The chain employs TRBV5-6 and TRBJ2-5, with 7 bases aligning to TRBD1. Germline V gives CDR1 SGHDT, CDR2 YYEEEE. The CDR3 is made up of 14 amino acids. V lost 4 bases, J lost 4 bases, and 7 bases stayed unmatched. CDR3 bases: TGTGCCAGCAGCAGGGGGCAGGGTGGAGAGACCCAGTACTTC. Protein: CASSRGQGGETQYF.

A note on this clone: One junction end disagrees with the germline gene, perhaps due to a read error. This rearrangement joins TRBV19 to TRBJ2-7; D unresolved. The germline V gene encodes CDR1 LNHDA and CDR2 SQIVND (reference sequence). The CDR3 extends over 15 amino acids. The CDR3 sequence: CASSTGLGASYEQYF. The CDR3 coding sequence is TGTGCCAGCAGTACCGGGCTAGGCGCTTCCTACGAGCAGTACTTC.

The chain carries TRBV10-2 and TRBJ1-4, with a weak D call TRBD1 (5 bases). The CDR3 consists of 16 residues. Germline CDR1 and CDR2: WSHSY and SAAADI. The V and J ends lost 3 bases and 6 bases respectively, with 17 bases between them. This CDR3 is CASSDFPGRVDEKLFF. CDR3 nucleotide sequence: TGCGCCAGCAGTGACTTCCCGGGACGTGTGGATGAAAAACTGTTTTTT.

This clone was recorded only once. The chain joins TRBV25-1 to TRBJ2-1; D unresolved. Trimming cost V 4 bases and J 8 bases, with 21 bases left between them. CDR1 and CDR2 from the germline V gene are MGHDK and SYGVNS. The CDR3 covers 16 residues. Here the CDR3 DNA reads TGTGCCAGCAGTGGAGAAACGCGCCCATATAGGTATGAGCAGTTCTTC. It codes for CASSGETRPYRYEQFF. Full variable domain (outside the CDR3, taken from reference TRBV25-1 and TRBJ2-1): EADIYQTPRYLVIGTGKKITLECSQTMGHDKMYWYQQDPGMELHLIHYSYGVNSTEKGDLSSESTVSRIRTEHFPLTLESARPSHTSQYLCASSGETRPYRYEQFFGPGTRLTVL.

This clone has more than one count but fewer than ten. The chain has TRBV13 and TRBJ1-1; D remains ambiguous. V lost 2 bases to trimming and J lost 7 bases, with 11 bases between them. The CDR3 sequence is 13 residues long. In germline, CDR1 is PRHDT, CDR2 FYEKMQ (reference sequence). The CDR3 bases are TGTGCCAGCAGCTTAAGGACGGCAGATGAAGCTTTCTTT. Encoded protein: CASSLRTADEAFF.

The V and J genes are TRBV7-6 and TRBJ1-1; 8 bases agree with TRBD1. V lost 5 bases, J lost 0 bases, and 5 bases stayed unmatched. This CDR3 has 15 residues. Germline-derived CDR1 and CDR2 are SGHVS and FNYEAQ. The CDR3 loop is CASSHPGGLNTEAFF. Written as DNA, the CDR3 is TGTGCCAGCAGCCACCCAGGGGGCTTGAACACTGAAGCTTTCTTT.

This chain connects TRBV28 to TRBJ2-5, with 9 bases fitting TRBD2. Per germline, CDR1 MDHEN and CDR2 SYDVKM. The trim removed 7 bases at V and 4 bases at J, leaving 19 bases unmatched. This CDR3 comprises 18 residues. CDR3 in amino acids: CASTPRGSGSWFRETQYF. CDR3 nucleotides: TGTGCCAGCACTCCCAGGGGTAGCGGGAGTTGGTTTCGAGAGACCCAGTACTTC. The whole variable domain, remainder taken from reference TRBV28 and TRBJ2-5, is DVKVTQSSRYLVKRTGEKVFLECVQDMDHENMFWYRQDPGLGLRLIYFSYDVKMKEKGDIPEGYSVSREKKERFSLILESASTNQTSMYLCASTPRGSGSWFRETQYFGPGTRLLVL.

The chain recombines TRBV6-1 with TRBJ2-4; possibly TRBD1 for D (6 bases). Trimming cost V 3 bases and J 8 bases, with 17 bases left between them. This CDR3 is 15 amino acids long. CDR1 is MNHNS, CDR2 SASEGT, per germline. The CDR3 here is CASSDTLDSLDIQYF. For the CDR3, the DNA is TGTGCCAGCAGTGACACCCTGGACAGTCTAGACATTCAGTACTTC.

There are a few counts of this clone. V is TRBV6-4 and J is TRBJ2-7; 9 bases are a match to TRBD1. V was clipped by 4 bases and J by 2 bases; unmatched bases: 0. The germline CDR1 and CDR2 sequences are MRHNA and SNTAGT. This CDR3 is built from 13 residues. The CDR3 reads CASSGDRAYEQYF. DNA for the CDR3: TGTGCCAGCAGTGGGGACAGGGCCTACGAGCAGTACTTC.

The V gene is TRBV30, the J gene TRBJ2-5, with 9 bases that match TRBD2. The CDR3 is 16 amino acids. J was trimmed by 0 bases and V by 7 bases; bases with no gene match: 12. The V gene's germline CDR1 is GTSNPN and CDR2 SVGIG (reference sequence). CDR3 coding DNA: TGTGCCTCCGGCCTGCCGACTAGCGGATACCAAGAGACCCAGTACTTC. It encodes CASGLPTSGYQETQYF.

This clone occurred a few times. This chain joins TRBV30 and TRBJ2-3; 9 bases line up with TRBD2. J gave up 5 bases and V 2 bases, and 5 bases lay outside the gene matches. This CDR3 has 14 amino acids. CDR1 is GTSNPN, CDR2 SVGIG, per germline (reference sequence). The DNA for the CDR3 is TGTGCCTGGAGTTGGGTAGCGGGAGTAGATACGCAGTATTTT. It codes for CAWSWVAGVDTQYF.

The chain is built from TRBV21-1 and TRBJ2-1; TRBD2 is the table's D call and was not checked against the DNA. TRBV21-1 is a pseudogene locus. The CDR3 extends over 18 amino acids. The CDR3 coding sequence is TGTGCCAGCAGAACGGGACTAGCAGACCTTCCCGCTTACAATGAGCAGTTCTTC. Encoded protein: CASRTGLADLPAYNEQFF.

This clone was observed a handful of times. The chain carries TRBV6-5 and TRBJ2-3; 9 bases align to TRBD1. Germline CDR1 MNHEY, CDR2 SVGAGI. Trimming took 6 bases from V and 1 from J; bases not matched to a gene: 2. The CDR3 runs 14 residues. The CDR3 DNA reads TGTGCCAGCAGCCGGACAGGGGGCACAGATACGCAGTATTTT. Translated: CASSRTGGTDTQYF.

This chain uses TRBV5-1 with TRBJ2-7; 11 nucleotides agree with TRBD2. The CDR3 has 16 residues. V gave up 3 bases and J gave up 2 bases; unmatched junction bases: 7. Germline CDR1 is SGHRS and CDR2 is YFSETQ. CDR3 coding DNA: TGCGCCAGCAGCTCGGACGTAGCGGGAGGGCCCTACGAGCAGTACTTC. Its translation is CASSSDVAGGPYEQYF.

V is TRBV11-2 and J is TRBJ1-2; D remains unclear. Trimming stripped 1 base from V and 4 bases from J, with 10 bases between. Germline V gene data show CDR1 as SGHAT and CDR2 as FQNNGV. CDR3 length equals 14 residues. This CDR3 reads CASSLVGRRYGYTF. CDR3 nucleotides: TGTGCCAGCAGCTTAGTTGGCAGACGCTATGGCTACACCTTC. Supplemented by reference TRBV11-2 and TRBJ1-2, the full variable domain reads EAGVAQSPRYKIIEKRQSVAFWCNPISGHATLYWYQQILGQGPKLLIQFQNNGVVDDSQLPKDRFSAERLKGVDSTLKIQPAKLEDSAVYLCASSLVGRRYGYTFGSGTRLTVV.

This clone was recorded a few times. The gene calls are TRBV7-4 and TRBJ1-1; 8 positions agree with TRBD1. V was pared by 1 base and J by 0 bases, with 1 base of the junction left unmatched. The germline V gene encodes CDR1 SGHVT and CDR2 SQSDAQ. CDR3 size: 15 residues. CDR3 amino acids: CASSLEGQVNTEAFF. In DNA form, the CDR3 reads TGTGCCAGCAGCTTAGAGGGACAGGTGAACACTGAAGCTTTCTTT.

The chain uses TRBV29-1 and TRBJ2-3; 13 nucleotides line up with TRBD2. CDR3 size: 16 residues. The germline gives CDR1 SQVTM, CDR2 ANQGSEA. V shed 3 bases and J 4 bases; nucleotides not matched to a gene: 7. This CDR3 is CSVEGGLAGVPDTQYF. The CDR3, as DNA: TGCAGCGTTGAGGGAGGACTAGCGGGAGTACCAGATACGCAGTATTTT.

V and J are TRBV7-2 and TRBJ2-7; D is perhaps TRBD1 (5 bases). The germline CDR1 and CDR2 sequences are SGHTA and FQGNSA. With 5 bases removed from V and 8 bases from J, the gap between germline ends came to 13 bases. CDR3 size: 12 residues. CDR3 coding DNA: TGTGCCAGCAGCCTTCCGACAGTTCAGCAGTACTTC. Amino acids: CASSLPTVQQYF. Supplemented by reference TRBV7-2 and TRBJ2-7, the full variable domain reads GAGVSQSPSNKVTEKGKDVELRCDPISGHTALYWYRQSLGQGLEFLIYFQGNSAPDKSGLPSDRFSAERTGGSVSTLTIQRTQQEDSAVYLCASSLPTVQQYFGPGTRLTVT.

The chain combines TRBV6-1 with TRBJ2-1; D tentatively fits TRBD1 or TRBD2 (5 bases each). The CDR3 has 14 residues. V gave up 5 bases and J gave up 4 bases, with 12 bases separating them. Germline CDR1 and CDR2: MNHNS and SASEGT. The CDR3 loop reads CASSYSDSYNEQFF. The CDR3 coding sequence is TGTGCCAGCAGTTATAGCGACAGTTACAATGAGCAGTTCTTC.

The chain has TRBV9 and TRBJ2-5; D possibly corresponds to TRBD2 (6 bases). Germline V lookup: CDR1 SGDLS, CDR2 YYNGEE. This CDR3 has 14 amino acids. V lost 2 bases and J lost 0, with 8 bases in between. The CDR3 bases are TGTGCCAGCAGCGTCAGCGGGTACCAAGAGACCCAGTACTTC. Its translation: CASSVSGYQETQYF.

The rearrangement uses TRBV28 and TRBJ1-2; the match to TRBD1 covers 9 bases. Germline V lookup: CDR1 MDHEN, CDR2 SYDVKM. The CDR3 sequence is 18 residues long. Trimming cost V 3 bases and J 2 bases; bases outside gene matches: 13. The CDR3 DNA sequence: TGTGCCAGCAGTTTTAACTTACAGGGGGCCCCCCTAAACTATGGCTACACCTTC. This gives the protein CASSFNLQGAPLNYGYTF.

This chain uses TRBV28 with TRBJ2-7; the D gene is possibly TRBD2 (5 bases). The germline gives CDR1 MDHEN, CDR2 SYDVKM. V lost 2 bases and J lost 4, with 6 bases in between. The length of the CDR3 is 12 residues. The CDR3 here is CASSLGGYEQYF. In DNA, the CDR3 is TGTGCCAGCAGTTTAGGAGGTTACGAGCAGTACTTC.

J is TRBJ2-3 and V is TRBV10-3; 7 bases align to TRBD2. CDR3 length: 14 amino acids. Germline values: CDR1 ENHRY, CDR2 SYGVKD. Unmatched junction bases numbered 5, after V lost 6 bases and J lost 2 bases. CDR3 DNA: TGTGCCATCAGCGAAGCGGGATACACAGATACGCAGTATTTT. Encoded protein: CAISEAGYTDTQYF.

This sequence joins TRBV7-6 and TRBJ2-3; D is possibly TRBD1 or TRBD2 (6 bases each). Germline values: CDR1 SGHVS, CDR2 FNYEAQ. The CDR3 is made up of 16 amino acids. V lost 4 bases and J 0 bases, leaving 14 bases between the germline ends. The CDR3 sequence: CASSSRGRESTDTQYF. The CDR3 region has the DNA TGTGCCAGCAGCTCCCGGGGGCGGGAAAGCACAGATACGCAGTATTTT.

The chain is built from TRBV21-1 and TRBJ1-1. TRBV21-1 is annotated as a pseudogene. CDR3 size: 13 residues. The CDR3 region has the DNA TGTGCCAGCAGCAAAGACGGGAACACTGAAGCTTTCTTT. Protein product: CASSKDGNTEAFF.